This TCR beta chain is from a study of Graves' ophthalmopathy and Graves' hyperthyroidism. There are many counts of this clonotype. Its antigen is still unknown. Eligible hyperthyroidism cases comprised new diagnoses of under 2 months' duration in individuals aged 18 to 65. Clinical symptoms, serum thyroxine, TRAb, thyroid ultrasound and orbital computed tomography determined diagnosis. Trimming removed 1 base at V and 6 bases at J, with 6 bases between. The CDR3 is 13 amino acids. Germline values: CDR1 SGHTA, CDR2 FQGNSA. Investigators amplified TCR beta CDR3 regions from RNA transcripts. The workflow started with a first-round RT-PCR run with HTBI primers and then moved on to a second-round multiplex PCR. TCRdb used MiXCR to reprocess the multiplex PCR reads, holding one entry per CDR3 protein. The repertoire has under 800,000 distinct CDR3 sequences, 22% of them found once; the top ten carry approximately 7%.

Study conclusions and caveats: The authors also found most expanded thyroid clonotypes above 0.001 frequency in blood.

The TCR comes from a woman aged 18 to 35 with stable Graves' hyperthyroidism. Some clones in this sample may be carry-over from other donors' samples. The chain has TRBV7-2 and TRBJ2-2, with D tentatively TRBD2 (5 bases). The sequenced material came from peripheral blood. CDR3 protein: CASSLDGAGELFF. As DNA, the CDR3 is TGTGCCAGCAGCTTAGACGGGGCCGGGGAGCTGTTTTTT.